The rows below give T cell receptor beta chains drawn from one sample of a study of metastatic and nonmetastatic thyroid tumors. TCRdb re-analyzed the PCR reads using MiXCR. The data show approximately 3,100 clones, with 38% seen just once and less than 25% held by the top ten. The specimen was tumor tissue. The receptors were sampled from a female donor with papillary thyroid cancer or a benign thyroid nodule (not recorded which). Some clones in this sample may be carry-over from other donors' samples. CDR3s include the opening cysteine and the closing phenylalanine or tryptophan. Fields, in order: D gene, J gene, clone size, V gene, CDR3 DNA, CDR3 protein. A D gene is named only where the DNA matches it firmly. Not all rows give a size; the values are once, few, many and, for expanded clones, a class.

TRBD1	TRBJ2-5	large	TRBV9	TGTGCCAGCAGTCCCCTCAGGGGGAGTCAAGAGACCCAGTACTTC	CASSPLRGSQETQYF
TRBD1	TRBJ2-3	NA	TRBV20-1	TGCAGTGCTAGAGATTCCAGGGGGCTGGCAGATACCCAGTATTTT	CSARDSRGLADTQYF
TRBD1	TRBJ1-1	once	TRBV9	TGTGCCAGCAGCACCCACAGGGGCGGTCCGGGGAACACTGAAGCTTTCTTT	CASSTHRGGPGNTEAFF
TRBD2	TRBJ2-5	few	TRBV2	TGTGCCAGCAGTTTAACGGGGGGGACCCAGTACTTC	CASSLTGGTQYF
TRBD1	TRBJ2-7	NA	TRBV19	TGTGCCAGCAAGGGACAGGGTTCCTACGAGCAGTACTTC	CASKGQGSYEQYF
NA	TRBJ1-5	few	TRBV6-1	TGTGCCAGCAGACCCGGACATTTTAGCAATCAGCCCCAGCATTTT	CASRPGHFSNQPQHF
NA	TRBJ1-4	large	TRBV28	TGTGCCAGCAGTTTGGAGGTTGGGGCGGGTAATGAAAAACTGTTTTTT	CASSLEVGAGNEKLFF
NA	TRBJ1-3	NA	TRBV18	TGTGCCAGCTCACCCGGAAACAACGGAAACACCATATATTTT	CASSPGNNGNTIYF
TRBD1	TRBJ1-2	NA	TRBV28	TGTGCCAGCAGTTTAAACAGGGGAGCTAACTATGGCTACACCTTC	CASSLNRGANYGYTF
TRBD2	TRBJ2-2	NA	TRBV9	TGTGCCAGCAGCCCCTGGCAGGGACTAGCGGCCACCGGGGAGCTGTTTTTT	CASSPWQGLAATGELFF
TRBD1	TRBJ1-1	once	TRBV20-1	TGCAGTTATACAGGGGGGCGAGGGACTGAAGCTTTCTTT	CSYTGGRGTEAFF
NA	TRBJ2-5	NA	TRBV6-1	TGTGCCAGCAGTGAACTAGAGGCGGGATATGCCGTAGAGACCCAGTACTTC	CASSELEAGYAVETQYF
NA	TRBJ1-6	many	TRBV28	TGTGCCAGCAAACAACACAGCTCCTATAATTCACCCCTCCACTTT	CASKQHSSYNSPLHF
NA	TRBJ2-2	few	TRBV6-1	TGTGCCAGCAGTCTTCGAAGGGGAAACACCGGGGAGCTGTTTTTT	CASSLRRGNTGELFF
NA	TRBJ2-2	large	TRBV19	TGTGCCAGTACCCCGGACCGGGCCGGGGAGCTGTTTTTT	CASTPDRAGELFF
TRBD1	TRBJ1-5	NA	TRBV19	TGTGCCAGTAGTCAGGGGGTGGAACAGCCCCAGCATTTT	CASSQGVEQPQHF
TRBD1	TRBJ1-1	NA	TRBV10-3	TGTGCCATCAGTGACTCAGAACAGGGGGCCTTGAACACTGAAGCTTTCTTT	CAISDSEQGALNTEAFF
TRBD2	TRBJ2-7	NA	TRBV6-1	TGTGCCAGCAGTGAAAGGACTAGCGGGAGCTACGAGCAGTACTTC	CASSERTSGSYEQYF
NA	TRBJ2-4	few	TRBV6-1	TGTGCCAGCAGAGCGAGGGGGGGGTCAGCCAAAAACATTCAGTACTTC	CASRARGGSAKNIQYF
TRBD2	TRBJ2-5	NA	TRBV5-1	TGCGCCAGCAGCTTAAAACAACTAGCGGGCCTTCAAGAGACCCAGTACTTC	CASSLKQLAGLQETQYF
NA	TRBJ1-2	few	TRBV28	TGTGCCAGCAGCCGAACAGGGAGCCTTGTCTATGGCTACACCTTC	CASSRTGSLVYGYTF
TRBD1	TRBJ1-4	NA	TRBV5-1	TGCGCCAGCAGCGCGGACAGGGTTGGGGAAAAACTGTTTTTT	CASSADRVGEKLFF
TRBD1	TRBJ1-2	many	TRBV11-3	TGTGCCAGCAGCCCAGGAGGGGGCAGGACCTTCTTCGGCTACACCTTC	CASSPGGGRTFFGYTF
NA	TRBJ2-7	NA	TRBV9	TGTGCCAGCAGCGTAGATTTCCGTGAAATGGACGAGCAGTACTTC	CASSVDFREMDEQYF
NA	TRBJ1-5	NA	TRBV2	TGTGCCAGCAGTGAATATCAGTCAGGGAACCAGCCCCAGCATTTT	CASSEYQSGNQPQHF
NA	TRBJ2-3	NA	TRBV13	TGTGCCAGCAGCTTACGGGGCGCAGATACGCAGTATTTT	CASSLRGADTQYF
NA	TRBJ2-3	NA	TRBV12-3/TRBV12-4	TGTGCCAGCAGCCTGGGACTCACTAGCACAGATACGCAGTATTTT	CASSLGLTSTDTQYF
NA	TRBJ1-4	NA	TRBV7-2	TGTGCCAGCAGCTTAGGCGGGGGGGCGAATGAAAAACTGTTTTTT	CASSLGGGANEKLFF
NA	TRBJ1-1	few	TRBV6-1	TGTGCCAGCAGTGAAGTAGGTCGGCTGAGTGCTTTCTTT	CASSEVGRLSAFF
TRBD1	TRBJ1-1	few	TRBV19	TGTGCCAGTAAGACAGGGTGGAGTGGAAACACTGAAGCTTTCTTT	CASKTGWSGNTEAFF
NA	TRBJ2-7	NA	TRBV9	TGTGCCAGCAGTCCCATGGGGGACTCCTACGAGCAGTACTTC	CASSPMGDSYEQYF
NA	TRBJ2-7	NA	TRBV9	TGTGCCAGCAGCGTAGGAGGGAGTTTACTCGAGCAGTACTTC	CASSVGGSLLEQYF
NA	TRBJ2-7	NA	TRBV30	TGTGCCTGGAGTGTTGGTGTTCAGGGGAGATACTACGAGCAGTACTTC	CAWSVGVQGRYYEQYF
NA	TRBJ1-1	NA	TRBV7-8	TGTGCCAGCAGCGGAACAGGGTTTTTGAACACTGAAGCTTTCTTT	CASSGTGFLNTEAFF
TRBD1	TRBJ2-1	few	TRBV6-1	TGTGCCAGCACTGAAACAGGGGAAAGACGTGAGCAGTTCTTC	CASTETGERREQFF
NA	TRBJ2-1	NA	TRBV10-3	TGTGCCATCAGAGACCCACTCACTAGTCAACGAGGCGATGAGCAGTTCTTC	CAIRDPLTSQRGDEQFF
TRBD2	TRBJ2-5	NA	TRBV3-1	TGTGCCAGCAGCCAAGGGAACGGGAGGGCCAGGGGAGAGACCCAGTACTTC	CASSQGNGRARGETQYF
NA	TRBJ1-2	NA	TRBV11-2	TGTGCCAGCAGCCCACGAGGAGGGGATTGGAGCTATGGCTACACCTTC	CASSPRGGDWSYGYTF
NA	TRBJ2-1	few	TRBV20-1	TGCAGTGCTAGCTTATCGGCGGGACCGGACATACAGTTCTTC	CSASLSAGPDIQFF
TRBD1	TRBJ2-7	NA	TRBV6-2/TRBV6-3	TGTGCCAGCAGTTACTCGCGGTCTACGCCTGGGACAGCCGCTTCCTACGAGCAGTACTTC	CASSYSRSTPGTAASYEQYF
TRBD2	TRBJ2-2	large	TRBV7-8	TGTGCCAGCAGCTGGAAGGTAGCGGGAGGCCACACCGGGGAGCTGTTTTTT	CASSWKVAGGHTGELFF
NA	TRBJ1-1	NA	TRBV20-1	TGCAGTGCTAGAGTCGACACTGGCGAAGCTTTCTTT	CSARVDTGEAFF
NA	TRBJ1-1	NA	TRBV6-1	TGTGCCAGCAGTTTGTCAGGGGCGAGCACTGAAGCTTTCTTT	CASSLSGASTEAFF
NA	TRBJ1-1	few	TRBV6-1	TGCGCCAGCAGTTCGCCAGGCTTGAATACTGAAGCTTTCTTT	CASSSPGLNTEAFF
NA	TRBJ2-3	NA	TRBV5-1	TGCGCCAGCGCCGACTACACAGATACGCAGTATTTT	CASADYTDTQYF
NA	TRBJ2-3	few	TRBV6-1	TGCGCCAGCAGTCGAGCGTTGGATACGCAGTATTTT	CASSRALDTQYF
TRBD1	TRBJ2-7	large	TRBV2	TGTGCCAGCAGTGAAGGGGGGACAGGGTTGGAAACCTACGAGCAGTACTTC	CASSEGGTGLETYEQYF
NA	TRBJ2-1	NA	TRBV7-2	TGTGCCAGCAGCTTTGCCTTGTCTACCTACAATGAGCAGTTCTTC	CASSFALSTYNEQFF
NA	TRBJ2-3	NA	TRBV19	TGTGCCAGTAGTAGGGCCCTTCGCAGGGTTGAGGGGACAGATACGCAGTATTTT	CASSRALRRVEGTDTQYF
NA	TRBJ2-7	few	TRBV19	TGTGCCAGTAGTCCCCGGGCGGCGAGCTCCTACGAGCAGTACTTC	CASSPRAASSYEQYF
TRBD1	TRBJ1-2	few	TRBV19	TGTGCCAGTAGTATACTGGGACAGGGGGCGAGTGGCTACACCTTC	CASSILGQGASGYTF
NA	TRBJ2-7	NA	TRBV13	TGTGCCAGCAGCTCCCTGGACTACGAGCAGTACTTC	CASSSLDYEQYF
NA	TRBJ2-7	NA	TRBV20-1	TGCAGTGCGGCTCCCGGGATCGACTACGAGCAGTACTTC	CSAAPGIDYEQYF
NA	TRBJ1-1	NA	TRBV24-1	TGTGCCACCAGTGACTCGCGGACAGCCCCGAACACTGAAGCTTTCTTT	CATSDSRTAPNTEAFF
NA	TRBJ2-7	NA	TRBV20-1	TGCAGTGCTAGACCGCCGGACACCTCCTACGAGCAGTACTTC	CSARPPDTSYEQYF
TRBD2	TRBJ2-3	few	TRBV27	TGTGCCAGCAGACCACTAGCGGGAGCCATACATACGCAGTATTTT	CASRPLAGAIHTQYF
TRBD1	TRBJ1-1	once	TRBV20-1	TGCAGTGCTAGAGATCAGGGGGAGGACACTGAAGCTTTCTTT	CSARDQGEDTEAFF
NA	TRBJ2-1	large	TRBV12-3/TRBV12-4	TGTGCCAGCAGTTTAGGGGCAGGGAGCAATGAGCAGTTCTTC	CASSLGAGSNEQFF
NA	TRBJ2-1	NA	TRBV11-1	TGTGCCAGCAGCTCGTCAGGGGTCGGGAATGAGCAGTTCTTC	CASSSSGVGNEQFF
TRBD2	TRBJ2-7	NA	TRBV28	TGTGCCAGCAGTTCCGGGACTAGCGGCTACGAGCAGTACTTC	CASSSGTSGYEQYF